This TCR beta chain emerged from a study of T cells of healthy individuals (dated by TCRdb to the late 2010s). The germline V and J ends show losses of 6 bases and 7 bases respectively, and no gene match explains 11 bases of the junction. The CDR3, cysteine through phenylalanine, is 15 amino acids long. Kept here is only the CDR3 DNA, which spans 45 bases and is read in frame from base 1. Based on the germline V gene, the CDR1 and CDR2 sequences are SNHLY and FYNNEI. This clonotype turned up a few times. Its cognate antigen has yet to be identified. Base quality data are lacking; no much larger clone is found one base away. Receptors were amplified or captured by 5' RACE. Instrument on record: Illumina MiSeq. TCRdb reworked the public reads: Q25 trimming with fastp, MiXCR clone assembly, productive beta chains retained. Rows matching on CDR3 protein sequence are summarized as one entry with the most common DNA and genes. This sample gives about 60,000 distinct CDR3 sequences in total; roughly 15% of them show up just once. Approximately 4.6% of the sample goes to the ten largest clones.

The sequence was collected from a human donor in good health. The sequence is built from TRBV2 and TRBJ1-4; 7 central bases correspond to TRBD1. The CDR3 loop reads CASRLGGPRLEKLFF. The nucleotides are TGTGCCAGCAGGTTAGGGGGCCCGAGACTTGAAAAACTGTTTTTT.